The 5 T cell receptor beta chains presented below share a single source sample, sequenced in a study of T cell responses to AZD1222 COVID-19 vaccine. The assay was immunoSEQ multiplex PCR, and TCRdb's table has in-frame clones only and misses some. The data show some 80,000 clones, 85% to 95% seen once. Sequences were derived from peripheral blood, sampled on day 0 of AZD1222 vaccination. These receptors all stem from an adult in good health.

J is TRBJ2-3 and V is TRBV11-2, with a weak D call TRBD2 (6 bases). In germline, CDR1 is SGHAT, CDR2 FQNNGV. Trimming took off 3 bases at V and 4 bases at J, with 11 bases between the two ends. The CDR3 runs 14 residues. The CDR3 sequence: CASSFSGGSDTQYF. The CDR3 nucleotides read TGTGCCAGCAGCTTTAGCGGAGGCTCAGATACGCAGTATTTT. The full variable domain, rest sourced from reference TRBV11-2 and TRBJ2-3, is EAGVAQSPRYKIIEKRQSVAFWCNPISGHATLYWYQQILGQGPKLLIQFQNNGVVDDSQLPKDRFSAERLKGVDSTLKIQPAKLEDSAVYLCASSFSGGSDTQYFGPGTRLTVL.

J is TRBJ1-2 and V is TRBV21-1; the table assigns TRBD1, which was not confirmed against the DNA. TRBV21-1 is shown as a pseudogene. The CDR3 consists of 14 residues. CDR3 nucleotides: TGTGCCAGCAGCATGCTACAGGGGAACTATGGCTACACCTTC. It is translated as CASSMLQGNYGYTF.

This rearrangement joins TRBV5-8 to TRBJ2-5; D is possibly TRBD1 or TRBD2 (6 bases each). Germline CDR1 and CDR2: SGHTS and YDEGEE. The CDR3 has 14 amino acids. The V gene lost 0 bases and the J gene lost 5 bases, with 11 bases spanning the gap. CDR3 sequence reads: CASSLAWGAETQYF. CDR3 DNA sequence: TGTGCCAGCAGCTTGGCGTGGGGGGCGGAGACCCAGTACTTC.

This rearrangement joins TRBV10-3 to TRBJ2-1; 9 positions agree with TRBD2. CDR3 length: 18 residues. V trimming: 3 bases; J trimming: 0 bases; junction bases outside the gene matches: 9. CDR1 ENHRY and CDR2 SYGVKD come from the germline V gene. In DNA, the CDR3 is TGTGCCATCAGTGAATATGGTAGCGGGGGAGACTCCTACAATGAGCAGTTCTTC. Protein sequence: CAISEYGSGGDSYNEQFF.

The genes are TRBV7-2 and TRBJ1-4; D ambiguous. The CDR3 extends over 17 amino acids. Germline lookup yields CDR1 SGHTA and CDR2 FQGNSA. Trimming took off 1 base at V and 0 bases at J, with 12 bases between the two ends. CDR3 sequence (DNA): TGTGCCAGCAGCTTAGTTCCGGACCCACCAACTAATGAAAAACTGTTTTTT. This codes for CASSLVPDPPTNEKLFF.